The sequence of this T cell receptor beta chain was determined in a study of cytomegalovirus exposure and HLA in healthy donors. Study results and limitations: In most subjects, TCR beta sequences reportedly gave accurate predictions of HLA-A and HLA-B alleles.

From germline, CDR1 is SNHLY and CDR2 FYNNEI. The CDR3 length is 11 residues. V lost 7 bases to trimming and J lost 9 bases, with 10 bases between them. 13 Jbeta primers and 60 Vbeta primers were used for the PCR. Some clones are missing from TCRdb's copy, which holds only in-frame ones; the method was immunoSEQ multiplex PCR. The profile shows some 180,000 clones, over 65% of them singletons. Of note for this clone: The antigen remains unidentified.

The receptor comes from a man aged 18 to 30 in good health and CMV-seronegative. Sequencing input: PBMCs. The gene calls are TRBV2 and TRBJ1-3; tentative D call: TRBD1 (6 bases). The CDR3: CASKGGTTIYF. Here the CDR3 DNA reads TGTGCCAGCAAAGGGGGTACCACCATATATTTT. The variable domain in full, with the rest retrieved from reference TRBV2 and TRBJ1-3, is EPEVTQTPSHQVTQMGQEVILRCVPISNHLYFYWYRQILGQKVEFLVSFYNNEISEKSEIFDDQFSVERPDGSNFTLKIRSTKLEDSAMYFCASKGGTTIYFGEGSWLTVV.